Below are 26 T cell receptor beta chains sequenced from a single sample in a study of blood T cell repertoires in COVID-19. Measured with immunoSEQ multiplex PCR; TCRdb has only the in-frame clones, and not every one. The sample lists about 190,000 clones; approximately 80% were seen once. The specimen sequenced was peripheral blood. These receptors all stem from a woman in her fifties or sixties with acute or convalescent COVID-19.

The chain uses TRBV14 and TRBJ1-2; 7 nucleotides align to TRBD1. The CDR3 has 15 amino acids. Losses at the gene ends were 3 bases for V and 6 bases for J; bases not matched to a gene: 10. Per the germline V gene, CDR1 is SGHDN and CDR2 is FVKESK. The chain's CDR3 is CASSHIGQDLHGYTF. In DNA form, the CDR3 reads TGTGCCAGCAGCCATATTGGACAGGATCTTCATGGCTACACCTTC.

This chain links TRBV6-6 with TRBJ2-7; 10 bases map to TRBD1. Germline CDR1 MNHNY, CDR2 SVGAGI (reference sequence). The trim removed 8 bases at V and 3 bases at J, leaving 7 bases unmatched. The CDR3 extends over 14 amino acids. The chain's CDR3 is CASRSGTGVYEQYF. Here the CDR3 DNA reads TGTGCCAGCCGCTCCGGGACAGGGGTCTACGAGCAGTACTTC.

The gene calls are TRBV7-2 and TRBJ2-2, with D possibly matching TRBD2 (7 bases). Trimming left V 6 bases short and J 2 bases short, with 13 bases between. This CDR3 is 15 amino acids long. Germline V gene sequence: CDR1 SGHTA, CDR2 FQGNSA. CDR3 coding DNA: TGTGCCAGCAGGTCGGGGGGCACAAACACCGGGGAGCTGTTTTTT. As protein: CASRSGGTNTGELFF.

The CDR3 region is CASRLLGGDNEQFF. Here the CDR3 DNA reads TGTGCCAGCAGGCTACTAGGAGGGGACAATGAGCAGTTCTTC. This chain links TRBV27 with TRBJ2-1; TRBD2 is a possible D gene (6 bases). Trimming took 6 bases from V and 5 from J, leaving 14 bases between them. This CDR3 spans 14 amino acids. Germline V gives CDR1 MNHEY, CDR2 SMNVEV (reference sequence).

The chain joins TRBV3-1 (or the pseudogene TRBV3-2) to TRBJ1-2; TRBD1 is a possible D gene (6 bases). V was clipped by 0 bases and J by 2 bases, with 16 bases between them. The CDR3 spans 17 residues. Looked up from germline, CDR1 is LGHDT and CDR2 is YNNKEL (reference sequence). CDR3 nucleotide sequence: TGTGCCAGCAGCCAAGATAATTCGGGACACCTAAACTATGGCTACACCTTC. Protein: CASSQDNSGHLNYGYTF.

This clone was seen a single time. The V call is TRBV10-2, the J call TRBJ1-6; TRBD1 agrees at 10 bases. Germline V CDR1 and CDR2: WSHSY, SAAADI. This CDR3 spans 14 amino acids. V trimming: 8 bases; J trimming: 10 bases; junction bases outside the gene matches: 8. The DNA for the CDR3 is TGCGCCAGCCTCCGGGACAGGGGAGAGTCACCCCTCCACTTT. Encoded protein: CASLRDRGESPLHF.

V and J are TRBV15 and TRBJ2-7, with 8 bases that match TRBD2. This CDR3 has 15 residues. CDR1 and CDR2 from the germline V gene are LNHNV and YYDKDF (reference sequence). J lost 3 bases, V lost 4 bases, and 8 bases had no gene match. The CDR3 spells CATSTPRGGNYEQYF. The CDR3 DNA reads TGTGCCACCAGCACCCCTCGGGGGGGTAACTACGAGCAGTACTTC.

This clone was picked up a small number of times. The CDR3 is CATSRSGQGHYGYTF. DNA of the CDR3: TGTGCCACCAGCAGGTCCGGACAGGGACACTATGGCTACACCTTC. The gene calls are TRBV15 and TRBJ1-2; TRBD1 matches 8 bases. The V and J ends lost 3 bases and 3 bases, in that order; junction bases with no gene match: 6. The CDR3 has 15 residues. CDR1 is LNHNV, CDR2 YYDKDF, per germline (reference sequence).

This clone came up a few times. The J gene is TRBJ1-3, the V gene TRBV4-3; 8 nucleotides match TRBD1. V shed 3 bases, J shed 0 bases, and the junction held 16 bases outside the gene matches. There are 20 residues in the CDR3. Germline V gene sequence: CDR1 LGHNA, CDR2 YSLEER. The CDR3, as DNA: TGCGCCAGCAGCCAGTACCTACTCATGACAGGGGCCTTCTCTGGAAACACCATATATTTT. Protein: CASSQYLLMTGAFSGNTIYF.

Points on this clone: The junction shows a germline mismatch at one end, possibly a read error. The V gene is TRBV20-1, the J gene TRBJ2-7; possible D gene TRBD1, 6 bases. This CDR3 is built from 16 residues. Germline V gene data show CDR1 as DFQATT and CDR2 as SNEGSKA (reference sequence). CDR3: CSASIFQEGGGYEQYF. CDR3 sequence (DNA): TGCAGTGCTAGTATATTCCAGGAAGGTGGGGGCTACGAGCAGTACTTT.

The genes are TRBV24-1 and TRBJ2-3; 10 bases map to TRBD1. The V and J ends lost 4 bases and 7 bases, in that order; junction bases with no gene match: 4. The CDR3 totals 14 residues. Germline V lookup: CDR1 KGHDR, CDR2 SFDVKD. The CDR3 coding sequence is TGTGCCACCAGTGACCCCGACAGGGGGCATACGCAGTATTTT. This codes for CATSDPDRGHTQYF.

V usage is TRBV3-1 (or the pseudogene TRBV3-2) and J usage is TRBJ1-1; D gene uncertain. In germline, CDR1 is LGHDT, CDR2 YNNKEL (reference sequence). V lost 3 bases to trimming and J lost 4 bases, with 9 bases between them. The CDR3 runs to 13 residues. CDR3 protein: CASSHRSGTEAFF. The DNA for the CDR3 is TGTGCCAGCAGCCACCGGTCGGGCACTGAAGCTTTCTTT.

The chain combines TRBV3-1 (or the pseudogene TRBV3-2) with TRBJ2-3; unclear D gene. This CDR3 spans 12 amino acids. Germline CDR1 LGHDT, CDR2 YNNKEL (reference sequence). Trimming took off 5 bases at V and 0 bases at J, with 3 bases between the two ends. The CDR3 sequence: CASSSSTDTQYF. The DNA for the CDR3 is TGTGCCAGCAGCTCTAGCACAGATACGCAGTATTTT.

This clone was seen a single time. The chain uses TRBV18 and TRBJ1-5; 7 nucleotides match TRBD1. The trim removed 3 bases at V and 2 bases at J, leaving 7 bases unmatched. There are 16 residues in the CDR3. CDR1 is KGHSH and CDR2 is LQKENI in the germline V gene. This CDR3 is CASSPKGARGNQPQHF. CDR3 sequence (DNA): TGTGCCAGCTCACCGAAGGGGGCGAGGGGCAATCAGCCCCAGCATTTT.

This sequence joins TRBV5-6 and TRBJ1-2; 7 positions agree with TRBD1. Germline V gene lookup returns CDR1 SGHDT and CDR2 YYEEEE. This CDR3 has 11 amino acids. V trimming: 2 bases; J trimming: 12 bases; junction bases outside the gene matches: 4. CDR3 DNA: TGTGCCAGCAGCTTTGGGACAGCTAACACCTTC. This sequence encodes CASSFGTANTF. Supplemented by reference TRBV5-6 and TRBJ1-2, the full variable domain reads DAGVTQSPTHLIKTRGQQVTLRCSPKSGHDTVSWYQQALGQGPQFIFQYYEEEERQRGNFPDRFSGHQFPNYSSELNVNALLLGDSALYLCASSFGTANTFGSGTRLTVV.

The rearrangement uses TRBV30 and TRBJ1-5, with 9 positions matching TRBD1. CDR1 is GTSNPN, CDR2 SVGIG, per germline (reference sequence). The V gene end was trimmed by 1 base and the J gene end by 7 bases; junction bases not matched to a gene: 5. The CDR3 length is 14 residues. The CDR3 DNA is TGTGCCTGGAGTGGAGGGACAGGGTACCAGCCCCAGCATTTT. This gives the protein CAWSGGTGYQPQHF. Drawing the rest from reference TRBV30 and TRBJ1-5, the complete variable domain is SQTIHQWPATLVQPVGSPLSLECTVEGTSNPNLYWYRQAAGRGLQLLFYSVGIGQISSEVPQNLSASRPQDRQFILSSKKLLLSDSGFYLCAWSGGTGYQPQHFGDGTRLSIL.

This clone was detected ten times or more. This chain uses TRBV30 with TRBJ2-7; D ambiguous. The V and J ends lost 5 bases and 6 bases respectively, with 11 bases between them. The CDR3 extends over 11 amino acids. Per germline, CDR1 GTSNPN and CDR2 SVGIG (reference sequence). This chain's CDR3 is CAWASTREQYF. In nucleotides, the CDR3 is TGTGCCTGGGCGAGCACCCGCGAGCAGTACTTC. Filled out from reference TRBV30 and TRBJ2-7, the complete variable domain reads SQTIHQWPATLVQPVGSPLSLECTVEGTSNPNLYWYRQAAGRGLQLLFYSVGIGQISSEVPQNLSASRPQDRQFILSSKKLLLSDSGFYLCAWASTREQYFGPGTRLTVT.

This clone has a handful of counts. The rearrangement uses TRBV28 and TRBJ2-7; 11 nucleotides agree with TRBD2. Germline V gene lookup returns CDR1 MDHEN and CDR2 SYDVKM. CDR3 length: 16 amino acids. With 5 bases clipped from V and 0 bases from J, the junction kept 6 bases outside the gene matches. The CDR3 sequence: CASSTPSGRTSYEQYF. The DNA of the CDR3 is TGTGCCAGCAGTACTCCTAGCGGGAGGACCTCCTACGAGCAGTACTTC. The full variable domain, in which reference TRBV28 and TRBJ2-7 provide the parts outside the CDR3, is DVKVTQSSRYLVKRTGEKVFLECVQDMDHENMFWYRQDPGLGLRLIYFSYDVKMKEKGDIPEGYSVSREKKERFSLILESASTNQTSMYLCASSTPSGRTSYEQYFGPGTRLTVT.

This chain uses TRBV7-2 with TRBJ2-7; 9 bases align to TRBD2. Looked up from germline, CDR1 is SGHTA and CDR2 is FQGNSA. This CDR3 contains 16 residues. V lost 0 bases and J lost 2; bases outside the gene matches: 5. CDR3 DNA: TGTGCCAGCAGCTTAGCGCCTAGCGGGGTTACCTACGAGCAGTACTTC. This codes for CASSLAPSGVTYEQYF.

The CDR3 bases are TGTGCCAGCACTCCGACAGGGGGCAACTATGGCTACACCTTC. It translates to CASTPTGGNYGYTF. The chain links TRBV25-1 to TRBJ1-2, with 10 bases that match TRBD1. The length of the CDR3 is 14 residues. From germline, CDR1 is MGHDK and CDR2 SYGVNS. Germline trimming cut 7 bases from V and 2 bases from J; bases unmatched to any gene: 4.

The genes are TRBV3-1 (or the pseudogene TRBV3-2) and TRBJ1-2, with D possibly being TRBD1 (6 bases). CDR3 length: 17 residues. The V end lost 0 bases, the J end lost 4 bases, and 18 bases lay between the germline ends. Germline-derived CDR1 and CDR2 are LGHDT and YNNKEL (reference sequence). In DNA form, the CDR3 reads TGTGCCAGCAGCCAAGATCTGCGGGCAGGGGCTGTCTATGGCTACACCTTC. This translates into CASSQDLRAGAVYGYTF.

J is TRBJ2-7 and V is TRBV2; 8 bases line up with TRBD1. V lost 4 bases, J lost 6 bases, and 11 bases stayed unmatched. CDR3 length: 15 amino acids. CDR1 and CDR2 from the germline V gene are SNHLY and FYNNEI. CDR3 amino acids: CASSGNRGVSIEQYF. CDR3 nucleotide sequence: TGTGCCAGCAGTGGAAACAGGGGGGTTTCAATCGAGCAGTACTTC.

The chain recombines TRBV9 with TRBJ2-2, with 7 bases matching TRBD2. Trimming removed 0 bases from V and 6 bases from J; junction bases left unmatched: 8. Germline V CDR1 and CDR2: SGDLS, YYNGEE. This CDR3 has 16 residues. DNA of the CDR3: TGTGCCAGCAGCGTAGCTGGGGACTACCTTCCCGGGGAGCTGTTTTTT. Amino acids: CASSVAGDYLPGELFF.

This rearrangement joins TRBV19 to TRBJ2-2; TRBD2 aligns across 8 bases. Germline CDR1 and CDR2: LNHDA and SQIVND (reference sequence). Trimming removed 6 bases from V and 4 bases from J; junction bases left unmatched: 7. The CDR3 covers 15 residues. The CDR3: CASSSVLAGTGELFF. In DNA, the CDR3 is TGTGCCAGTAGCTCGGTTCTAGCGGGCACCGGGGAGCTGTTTTTT.

J is TRBJ2-3 and V is TRBV18; D not resolved. The CDR3 has 13 amino acids. V lost 3 bases, J lost 3 bases, and 7 bases lay in between. CDR1 is KGHSH, CDR2 LQKENI, per germline. The CDR3 DNA reads as TGTGCCAGCTCACCGGGCAGTACAGATACGCAGTATTTT. Its translation: CASSPGSTDTQYF.

V is TRBV4-3 and J is TRBJ2-5; weak D call: TRBD2 (7 bases). Trimming left V 1 base short and J 2 bases short, with 17 bases between. In germline, CDR1 is LGHNA, CDR2 YSLEER. CDR3 length: 17 residues. In DNA form, the CDR3 reads TGCGCCAGCAGCCAAGGGGGGGGCAGGAGACTACAAGAGACCCAGTACTTC. Protein sequence: CASSQGGGRRLQETQYF.